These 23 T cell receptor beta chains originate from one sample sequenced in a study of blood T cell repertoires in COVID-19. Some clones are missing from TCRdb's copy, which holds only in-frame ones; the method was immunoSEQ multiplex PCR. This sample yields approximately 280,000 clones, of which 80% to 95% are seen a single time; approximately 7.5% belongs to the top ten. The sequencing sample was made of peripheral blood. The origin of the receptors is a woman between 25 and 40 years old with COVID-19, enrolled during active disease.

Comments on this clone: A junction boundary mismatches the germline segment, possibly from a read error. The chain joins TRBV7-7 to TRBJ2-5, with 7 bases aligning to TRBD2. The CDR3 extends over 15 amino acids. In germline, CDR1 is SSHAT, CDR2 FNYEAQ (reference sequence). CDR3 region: CASSLAQGGQETQYF. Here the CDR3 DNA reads TGTGCTAGCAGCTTAGCGCAGGGAGGGCAAGAGACCCAGTACTTC. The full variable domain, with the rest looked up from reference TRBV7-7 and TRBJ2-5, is GAGVSQSPRYKVTKRGQDVTLRCDPISSHATLYWYQQALGQGPEFLTYFNYEAQPDKSGLPSDRFSAERPEGSISTLTIQRTEQRDSAMYRCASSLAQGGQETQYFGPGTRLLVL.

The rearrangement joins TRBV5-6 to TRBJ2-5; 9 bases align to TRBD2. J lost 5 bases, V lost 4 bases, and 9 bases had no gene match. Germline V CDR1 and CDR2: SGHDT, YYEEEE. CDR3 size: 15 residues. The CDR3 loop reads CASSNSGRSWETQYF. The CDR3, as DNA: TGTGCCAGCAGCAACAGCGGGAGGTCTTGGGAGACCCAGTACTTC.

CDR3 region: CAWSVDRPYNEQFF. The CDR3 nucleotides are TGTGCCTGGAGTGTAGACAGACCCTACAATGAGCAGTTCTTC. V and J are TRBV30 and TRBJ2-1, with D possibly being TRBD1 (5 bases). Germline-derived CDR1 and CDR2 are GTSNPN and SVGIG (reference sequence). The CDR3 covers 14 residues. V lost 0 bases and J lost 2, with 8 bases in between.

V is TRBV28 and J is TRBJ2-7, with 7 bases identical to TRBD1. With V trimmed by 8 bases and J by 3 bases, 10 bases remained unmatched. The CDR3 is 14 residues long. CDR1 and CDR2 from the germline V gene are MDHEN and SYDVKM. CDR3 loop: CASPPSRDSYEQYF. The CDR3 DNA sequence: TGTGCCAGCCCTCCCTCCCGGGACAGCTACGAGCAGTACTTC.

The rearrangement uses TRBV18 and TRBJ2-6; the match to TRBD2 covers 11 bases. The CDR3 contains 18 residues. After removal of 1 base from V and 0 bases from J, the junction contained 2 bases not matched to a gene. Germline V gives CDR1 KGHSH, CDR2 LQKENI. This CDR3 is CASSPQLAGDSGANVLTF. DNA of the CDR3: TGTGCCAGCTCACCACAACTAGCGGGAGACTCTGGGGCCAACGTCCTGACTTTC.

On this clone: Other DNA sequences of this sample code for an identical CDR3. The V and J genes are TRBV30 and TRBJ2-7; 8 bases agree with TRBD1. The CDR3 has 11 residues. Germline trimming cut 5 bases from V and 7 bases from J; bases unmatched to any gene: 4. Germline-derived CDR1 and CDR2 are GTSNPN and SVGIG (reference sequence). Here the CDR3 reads CAWGQGGEQYF. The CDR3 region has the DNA TGTGCCTGGGGACAGGGAGGAGAGCAGTACTTC.

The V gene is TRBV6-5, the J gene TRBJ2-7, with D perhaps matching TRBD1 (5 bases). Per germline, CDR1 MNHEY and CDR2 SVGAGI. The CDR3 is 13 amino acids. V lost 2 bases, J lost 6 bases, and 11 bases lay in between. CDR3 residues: CASSYQGTGEQYF. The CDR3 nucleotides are TGTGCCAGCAGTTACCAGGGAACGGGCGAGCAGTACTTC.

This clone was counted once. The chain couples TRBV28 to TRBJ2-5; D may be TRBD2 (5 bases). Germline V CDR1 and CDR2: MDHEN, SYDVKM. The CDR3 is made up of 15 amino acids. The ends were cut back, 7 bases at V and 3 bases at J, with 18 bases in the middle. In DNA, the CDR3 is TGTGCCAGCACCACAACTCTGGAGGAAAAAGAGACCCAGTACTTC. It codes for CASTTTLEEKETQYF.

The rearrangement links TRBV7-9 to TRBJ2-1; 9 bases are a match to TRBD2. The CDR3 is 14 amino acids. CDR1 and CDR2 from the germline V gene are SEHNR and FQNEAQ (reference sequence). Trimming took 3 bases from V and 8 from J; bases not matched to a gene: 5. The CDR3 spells CASSFSGSSDEQFF. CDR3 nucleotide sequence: TGTGCCAGCAGCTTTAGCGGGAGCAGCGATGAGCAGTTCTTC.

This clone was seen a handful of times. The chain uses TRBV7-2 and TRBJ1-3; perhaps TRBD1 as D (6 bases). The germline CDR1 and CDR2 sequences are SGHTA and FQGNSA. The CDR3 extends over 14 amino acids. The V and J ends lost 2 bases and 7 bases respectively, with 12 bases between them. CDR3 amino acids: CASSLNQGQNTIYF. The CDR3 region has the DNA TGTGCCAGCAGCTTAAATCAGGGGCAGAACACCATATATTTT.

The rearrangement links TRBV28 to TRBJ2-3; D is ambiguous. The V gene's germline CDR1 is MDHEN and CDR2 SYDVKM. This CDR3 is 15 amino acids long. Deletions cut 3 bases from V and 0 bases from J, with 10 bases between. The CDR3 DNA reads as TGTGCCAGCAGTTTGTACGTTACTAGCACAGATACGCAGTATTTT. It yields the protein CASSLYVTSTDTQYF.

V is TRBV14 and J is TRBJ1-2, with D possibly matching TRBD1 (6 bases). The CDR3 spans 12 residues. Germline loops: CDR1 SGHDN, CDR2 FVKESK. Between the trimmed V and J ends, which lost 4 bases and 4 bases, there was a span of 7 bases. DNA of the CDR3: TGTGCCAGCAGCCGGACAGTCTATGGCTACACCTTC. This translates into CASSRTVYGYTF.

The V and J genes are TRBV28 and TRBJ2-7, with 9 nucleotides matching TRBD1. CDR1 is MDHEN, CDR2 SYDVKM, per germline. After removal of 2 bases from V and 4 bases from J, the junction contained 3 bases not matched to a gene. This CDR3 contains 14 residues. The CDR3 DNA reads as TGTGCCAGCAGTTTAGGGACAGGGCCGTACGAGCAGTACTTC. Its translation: CASSLGTGPYEQYF.

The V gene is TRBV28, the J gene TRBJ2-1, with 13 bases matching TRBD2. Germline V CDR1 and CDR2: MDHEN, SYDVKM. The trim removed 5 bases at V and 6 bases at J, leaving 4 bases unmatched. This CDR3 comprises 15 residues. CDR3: CASSGLAGVSNEQFF. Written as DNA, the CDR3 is TGTGCCAGCAGTGGACTAGCGGGAGTGTCCAATGAGCAGTTCTTC.

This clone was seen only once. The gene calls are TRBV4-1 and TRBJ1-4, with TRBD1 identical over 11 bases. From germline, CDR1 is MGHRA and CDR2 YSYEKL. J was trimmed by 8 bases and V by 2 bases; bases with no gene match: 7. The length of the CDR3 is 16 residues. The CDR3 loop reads CASSQQPGQGGEKLFF. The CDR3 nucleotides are TGCGCCAGCAGCCAACAACCGGGACAGGGGGGCGAAAAACTGTTTTTT.

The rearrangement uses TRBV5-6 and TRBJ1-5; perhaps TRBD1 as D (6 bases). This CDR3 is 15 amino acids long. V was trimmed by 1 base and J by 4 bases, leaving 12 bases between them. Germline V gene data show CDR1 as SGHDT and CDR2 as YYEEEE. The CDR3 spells CASSLLQGGNQPQHF. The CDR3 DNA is TGTGCCAGCAGCTTGTTACAGGGTGGGAATCAGCCCCAGCATTTT. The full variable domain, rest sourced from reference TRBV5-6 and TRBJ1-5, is DAGVTQSPTHLIKTRGQQVTLRCSPKSGHDTVSWYQQALGQGPQFIFQYYEEEERQRGNFPDRFSGHQFPNYSSELNVNALLLGDSALYLCASSLLQGGNQPQHFGDGTRLSIL.

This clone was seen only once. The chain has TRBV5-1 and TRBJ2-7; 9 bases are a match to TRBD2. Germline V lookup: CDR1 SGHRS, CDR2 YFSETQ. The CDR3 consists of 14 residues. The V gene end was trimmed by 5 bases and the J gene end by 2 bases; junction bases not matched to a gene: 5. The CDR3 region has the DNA TGCGCCAGCAGACAAGCGGGGGGCCCCTACGAGCAGTACTTC. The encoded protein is CASRQAGGPYEQYF.

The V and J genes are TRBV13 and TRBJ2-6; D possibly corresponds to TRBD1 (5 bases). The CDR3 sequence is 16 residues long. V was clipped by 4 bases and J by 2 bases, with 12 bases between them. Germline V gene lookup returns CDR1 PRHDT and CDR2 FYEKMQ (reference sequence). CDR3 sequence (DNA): TGTGCCAGCAGCTCCCCCAGGGTTCCTGGGGCCAACGTCCTGACTTTC. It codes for CASSSPRVPGANVLTF.

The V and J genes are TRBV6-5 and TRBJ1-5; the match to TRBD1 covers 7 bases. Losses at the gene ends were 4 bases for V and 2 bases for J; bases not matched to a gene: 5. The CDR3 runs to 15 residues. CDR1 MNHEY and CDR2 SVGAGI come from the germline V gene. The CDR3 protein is CASSLTGPGNQPQHF. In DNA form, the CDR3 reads TGTGCCAGCAGTTTGACAGGGCCGGGCAATCAGCCCCAGCATTTT.

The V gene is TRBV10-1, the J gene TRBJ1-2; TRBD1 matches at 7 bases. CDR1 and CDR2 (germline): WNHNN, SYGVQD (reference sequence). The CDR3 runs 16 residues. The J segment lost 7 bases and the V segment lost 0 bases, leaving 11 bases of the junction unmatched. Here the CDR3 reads CASSESKSGDRAGYTF. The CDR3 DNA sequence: TGCGCCAGCAGTGAGTCGAAGAGTGGCGACAGGGCTGGCTACACCTTC.

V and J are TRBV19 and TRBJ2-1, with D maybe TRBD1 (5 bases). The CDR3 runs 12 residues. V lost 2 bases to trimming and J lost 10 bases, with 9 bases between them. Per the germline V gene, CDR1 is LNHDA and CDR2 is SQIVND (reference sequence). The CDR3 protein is CASSIRGLEQFF. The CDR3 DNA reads TGTGCCAGTAGTATAAGGGGATTGGAGCAGTTCTTC.

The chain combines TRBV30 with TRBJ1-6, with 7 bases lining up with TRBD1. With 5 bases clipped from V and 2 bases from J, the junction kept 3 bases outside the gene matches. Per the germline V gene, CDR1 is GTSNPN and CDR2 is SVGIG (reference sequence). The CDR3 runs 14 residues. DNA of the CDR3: TGTGCCTGGGACAGGGACGCCTATAATTCACCCCTCCACTTT. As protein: CAWDRDAYNSPLHF.

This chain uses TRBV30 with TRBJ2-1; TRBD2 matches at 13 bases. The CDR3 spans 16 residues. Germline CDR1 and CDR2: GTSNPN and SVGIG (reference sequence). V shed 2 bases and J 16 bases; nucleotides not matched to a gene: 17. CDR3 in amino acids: CAWSPLGTSGDPPPFF. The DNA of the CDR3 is TGTGCCTGGAGTCCCCTCGGGACTAGCGGGGACCCCCCGCCCTTCTTC.